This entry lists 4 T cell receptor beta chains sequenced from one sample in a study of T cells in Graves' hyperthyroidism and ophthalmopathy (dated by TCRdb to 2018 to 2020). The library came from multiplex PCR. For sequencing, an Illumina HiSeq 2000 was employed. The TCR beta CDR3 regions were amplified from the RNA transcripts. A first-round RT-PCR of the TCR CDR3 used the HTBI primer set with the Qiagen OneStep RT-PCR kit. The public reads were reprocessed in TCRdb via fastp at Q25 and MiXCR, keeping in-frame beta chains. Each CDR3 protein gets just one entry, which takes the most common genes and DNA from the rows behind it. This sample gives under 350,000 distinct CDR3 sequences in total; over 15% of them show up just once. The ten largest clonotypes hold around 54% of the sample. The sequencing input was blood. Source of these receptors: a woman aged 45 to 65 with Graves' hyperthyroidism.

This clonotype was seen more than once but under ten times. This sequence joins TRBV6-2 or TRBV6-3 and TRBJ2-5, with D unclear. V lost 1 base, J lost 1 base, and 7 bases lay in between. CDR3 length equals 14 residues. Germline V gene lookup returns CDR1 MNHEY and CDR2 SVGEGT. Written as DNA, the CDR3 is TGTGCCAGCAGTTACTGGGGTCGCCAAGAGACCCAGTACTTC. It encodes CASSYWGRQETQYF.

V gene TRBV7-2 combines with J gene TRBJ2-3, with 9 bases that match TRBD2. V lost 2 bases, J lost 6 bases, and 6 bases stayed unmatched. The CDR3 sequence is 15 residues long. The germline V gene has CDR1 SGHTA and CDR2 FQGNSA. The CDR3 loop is CASSLRPSGTDTQYF. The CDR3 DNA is TGTGCCAGCAGCTTAAGGCCTAGCGGGACTGATACGCAGTATTTT.

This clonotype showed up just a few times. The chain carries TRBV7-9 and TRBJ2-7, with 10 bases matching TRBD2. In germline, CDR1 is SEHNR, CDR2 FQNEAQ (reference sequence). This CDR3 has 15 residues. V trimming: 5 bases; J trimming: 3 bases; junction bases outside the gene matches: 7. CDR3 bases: TGTGCCAGCAGCCCCGGTAGCGGGAGGAACTACGAGCAGTACTTC. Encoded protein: CASSPGSGRNYEQYF.

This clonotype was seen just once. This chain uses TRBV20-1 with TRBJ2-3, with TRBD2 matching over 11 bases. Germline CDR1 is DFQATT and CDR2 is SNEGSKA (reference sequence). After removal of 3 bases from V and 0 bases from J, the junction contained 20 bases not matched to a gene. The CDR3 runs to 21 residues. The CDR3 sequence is CSASKPLGTSGPPASTDTQYF. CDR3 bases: TGCAGTGCTAGTAAACCCCTAGGGACTAGCGGTCCTCCCGCTAGCACAGATACGCAGTATTTT.